A selection of T cell receptor beta chains follows, all from one sample in a study of blood T cell repertoires in COVID-19. TCRdb's table, derived via immunoSEQ multiplex PCR, lists solely in-frame clones and lacks some. This sample yields 68,000 or so clones, of which over 75% are seen a single time; 2.5% to 3% belongs to the top ten. Sequencing used peripheral blood. The receptors stem from a man aged 45-65 years with acute or convalescent COVID-19. Each CDR3 is given with its conserved first and last residue. D genes are given only for firm matches. The listing skips clone size in some rows; elsewhere it reads once, few, many or a size class.

-	once	TRBV28	TRBJ2-5	TGTGCCAGCGGGACTTCCTGGGAGACCCAGTACTTC	CASGTSWETQYF
-	-	TRBV10-3	TRBJ2-5	TGTGCCATCAGTGAGGACGGGTACCAAGAGACCCAGTACTTC	CAISEDGYQETQYF
TRBD1	-	TRBV10-3	TRBJ1-5	TGTGCCATCAGTTCGGCCAGGGGGCTGGGGGTTGGCAATCAGCCCCAGCATTTT	CAISSARGLGVGNQPQHF
-	-	TRBV18	TRBJ2-3	TGTGCCAGCTCACCCCCGGGGAGGACTAGCACAGATACGCAGTATTTT	CASSPPGRTSTDTQYF
TRBD1	-	TRBV6-5	TRBJ2-5	TGTGCCAGCAGTCAACAGGGGGCTGTTGAGACCCAGTACTTC	CASSQQGAVETQYF
-	-	TRBV19	TRBJ1-2	TGTGCCAGTAGTATTGGTCAGGGTGGAAACTATGGCTACACCTTC	CASSIGQGGNYGYTF
-	-	TRBV24-1	TRBJ2-3	TGTGCCACCAGTGATTGGGCGAACGAAGCAGATACGCAGTATTTT	CATSDWANEADTQYF
TRBD1	-	TRBV10-3	TRBJ1-5	TGTGCCATCGGAGGGGACAGCATTTCGCCCCAGCATTTT	CAIGGDSISPQHF
TRBD1	-	TRBV24-1	TRBJ2-1	TGTGCCACCAGTGATTTCCTCGGGACAGCCAAACACGGGCAGTTCTTC	CATSDFLGTAKHGQFF
TRBD1	-	TRBV10-3	TRBJ1-3	TGTGCCATCAATGGACAGGGCATTTCTGGAAACACCATATATTTT	CAINGQGISGNTIYF
-	-	TRBV24-1	TRBJ2-5	TGTGCCACCAGTGACTGGGACTTCCAAGGCAGGGAGACCCAGTACTTC	CATSDWDFQGRETQYF
-	few	TRBV7-2	TRBJ1-3	TGTGCCAGCAGCTTAGCTGTGGGCCTCTCTGGAAACACCATATATTTT	CASSLAVGLSGNTIYF
TRBD1	-	TRBV3-1/TRBV3-2	TRBJ1-1	TGTGCCAGCAGTTCCCGGACAGGCGGCGACACTGAAGCTTTCTTT	CASSSRTGGDTEAFF
TRBD1	-	TRBV29-1	TRBJ2-4	TGCAGCGTCATCAGACAGGGGACCCTTGTCAAAAACATTCAGTACTTC	CSVIRQGTLVKNIQYF
TRBD2	-	TRBV11-2	TRBJ2-4	TGTGCCAGCAGCTTAGGGACTAGCGGGAGGGCCGGAAACATTCAGTACTTC	CASSLGTSGRAGNIQYF
TRBD1	-	TRBV29-1	TRBJ1-1	TGCAGCGCCAGACAGGGGGACACTGAAGCTTTCTTT	CSARQGDTEAFF
-	-	TRBV4-3	TRBJ1-3	TGCGCCAGCAGCCAAGATCTATTAGTTGGAAACACCATATATTTT	CASSQDLLVGNTIYF
TRBD1	-	TRBV9	TRBJ2-3	TGTGCCAGCAGCGACAGGGGCATCACAGATACGCAGTATTTT	CASSDRGITDTQYF
TRBD2	-	TRBV10-3	TRBJ2-2	TGTGCCATCAGTGCCGGCGGGAGCGGCACCGGGGAGCTGTTTTTT	CAISAGGSGTGELFF
TRBD1	-	TRBV2	TRBJ1-4	TGTGCCAGCAGTCCAGACAGGGGGAGCCCCCTTAATGAAAAACTGTTTTTT	CASSPDRGSPLNEKLFF
TRBD2	-	TRBV29-1	TRBJ2-1	TGCAGCGCATTAGATAGCGGGAGGCCAGGGAATGAGCAGTTCTTC	CSALDSGRPGNEQFF
TRBD2	-	TRBV9	TRBJ2-1	TGTGCCAGCAGCGTAGCGGGAGGACTCTACAATGAGCAGTTCTTC	CASSVAGGLYNEQFF
TRBD1	-	TRBV6-5	TRBJ1-2	TGTGCCAGCAGTCAATCAGGGGGCCATGGCTACACCTTC	CASSQSGGHGYTF
TRBD2	once	TRBV5-1	TRBJ2-1	TGCGCCAGCGGGGGGACTAGCGGTTACAATGAGCAGTTCTTC	CASGGTSGYNEQFF
TRBD1	-	TRBV7-9	TRBJ1-4	TGTGCCAGCAGCCTAGTGGACAGGGATGAAAAACTGTTTTTT	CASSLVDRDEKLFF
-	-	TRBV15	TRBJ1-4	TGTGCCACCAGCAGAGATCGGGAAGGGATAGGTGAAAAACTGTTTTTT	CATSRDREGIGEKLFF
TRBD1	-	TRBV19	TRBJ1-2	TGTGCCAGTAGTATAGCCGACACAGGGGGCTATGGCTACACCTTC	CASSIADTGGYGYTF